Listed below are T cell receptor beta chains from one sample, sequenced in a study of blood T cell repertoires in COVID-19. The protocol was immunoSEQ multiplex PCR, while the TCRdb copy is restricted to in-frame clones and leaves out a portion. In the table there are 49,000 or so clones, 80% to 90% of which are singletons. The sample consisted of peripheral blood. The receptors originated from a middle-aged man with acute or convalescent COVID-19. The CDR3 runs from the conserved cysteine through the conserved F or W. The D gene is left open where the match is weak. Some rows have no size entry. The others give once, few or many, or a class for an expanded clone.

d_call,j_call,cdr3_length,v_call,clone_size,cdr3_aa,cdr3_nt
TRBD1,TRBJ1-1,15,TRBV18,.,CASSPRDRAGEKAFF,TGTGCCAGCTCACCACGGGACAGGGCCGGGGAGAAAGCTTTCTTT
TRBD2,TRBJ2-2,15,TRBV5-1,.,CASRPGLAATGELFF,TGCGCCAGCAGGCCGGGACTAGCGGCTACCGGGGAGCTGTTTTTT
.,TRBJ2-3,16,TRBV15,.,CATSQQGPPPTDTQYF,TGTGCCACCAGCCAACAGGGACCCCCCCCCACAGATACGCAGTATTTT
.,TRBJ1-1,13,TRBV12-3/TRBV12-4,few,CASSLGRVTEAFF,TGTGCCAGCAGTTTAGGGAGGGTCACTGAAGCTTTCTTT
.,TRBJ2-5,13,TRBV10-1,once,CASSEGGQETQYF,TGCGCCAGCAGTGAAGGAGGGCAAGAGACCCAGTACTTC
.,TRBJ2-7,16,TRBV27,.,CASRRTAQGHSYEQYF,TGTGCCAGCAGACGGACGGCGCAGGGGCACTCCTACGAGCAGTACTTC
.,TRBJ2-7,14,TRBV20-1,.,CSASSDRNTFEQYF,TGCAGTGCTAGTTCGGACAGAAATACTTTCGAGCAGTACTTC
.,TRBJ1-4,16,TRBV6-1,.,CASSVSGSALSEKLFF,TGTGCCAGCAGTGTCTCAGGGTCGGCTCTCTCTGAAAAACTGTTTTTT
.,TRBJ1-1,14,TRBV5-6,.,CASSLGQPNTEAFF,TGTGCCAGCAGCTTGGGACAGCCGAACACTGAAGCTTTCTTT
.,TRBJ2-1,13,TRBV19,.,CASSISAYNEQFF,TGTGCCAGTAGTATTAGCGCTTACAATGAGCAGTTCTTC
TRBD1,TRBJ1-2,15,TRBV6-2/TRBV6-3,.,CASSYVAGGRDGYTF,TGTGCCAGCAGTTATGTGGCAGGGGGCAGGGATGGCTACACCTTC
.,TRBJ1-1,16,TRBV7-8,few,CASSLVPGQMNTEAFF,TGTGCCAGCAGCTTAGTTCCGGGACAAATGAACACTGAAGCTTTCTTT
.,TRBJ2-1,12,TRBV2,.,CAIQSGYGEQFF,TGTGCCATCCAGTCGGGATACGGTGAGCAGTTCTTC